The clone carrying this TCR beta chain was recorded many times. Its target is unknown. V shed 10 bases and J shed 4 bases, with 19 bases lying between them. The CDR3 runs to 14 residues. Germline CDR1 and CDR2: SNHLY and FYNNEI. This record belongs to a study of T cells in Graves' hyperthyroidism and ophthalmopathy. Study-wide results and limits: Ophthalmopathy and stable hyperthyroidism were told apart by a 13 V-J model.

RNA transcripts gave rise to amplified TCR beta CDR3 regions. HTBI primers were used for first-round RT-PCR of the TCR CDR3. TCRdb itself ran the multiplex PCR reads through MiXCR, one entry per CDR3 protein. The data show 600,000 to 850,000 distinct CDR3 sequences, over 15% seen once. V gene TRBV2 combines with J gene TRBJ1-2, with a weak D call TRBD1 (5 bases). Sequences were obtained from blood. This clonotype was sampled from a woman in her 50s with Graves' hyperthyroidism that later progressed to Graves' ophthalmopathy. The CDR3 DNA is TGTGCCACCCCGAAGGGCAGGGACCCCTATGGCTACACCTTC. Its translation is CATPKGRDPYGYTF.